A selection of T cell receptor beta chains follows, all from one sample in a study of CXCR3-negative and CXCR3-positive naive CD8 T cells. Reanalyzing the 5' RACE reads, TCRdb keeps one entry per CDR3 protein, without DNA. The sample has some 150,000 distinct CDR3 sequences. Sequenced material: naive CXCR3+ CD8+ T cells from blood. These receptor sequences come from a human donor in good health. Some clones in this sample may be carry-over from other donors' samples. The CDR3 runs from the conserved cysteine through the conserved F or W. The order of the fields is CDR3 length, V gene, J gene, CDR3 protein.

length: 12; V: TRBV5-5; J: TRBJ2-3; CDR3: CAGRAATDTQYF
length: 17; V: TRBV9; J: TRBJ2-6; CDR3: CASSVTGDLSGANVLTF
length: 19; V: TRBV4-1; J: TRBJ2-7; CDR3: CASRQLPGTSGGSSYEQYF
length: 17; V: TRBV13; J: TRBJ1-5; CDR3: CASSLGQGRGTNQPQHF
length: 17; V: TRBV21-1; J: TRBJ2-5; CDR3: CASSNVGRTGFNETQYF
length: 14; V: TRBV4-1; J: TRBJ2-7; CDR3: CASRGGTGSYEQYF
length: 17; V: TRBV19; J: TRBJ2-2; CDR3: CASSVVATSGGAGELFF
length: 15; V: TRBV7-2; J: TRBJ2-7; CDR3: CASSLGAQRGYEQYF
length: 12; V: TRBV29-1; J: TRBJ2-3; CDR3: CSVSPLGDTQYF
length: 16; V: TRBV20-1; J: TRBJ2-2; CDR3: CSASAEGTGDTGELFF
length: 13; V: TRBV25-1; J: TRBJ1-1; CDR3: CASSEAGVGEAFF
length: 18; V: TRBV5-1; J: TRBJ2-3; CDR3: CASSLVLAGGPSTDTQYF
length: 12; V: TRBV9; J: TRBJ1-1; CDR3: CASSVAGRQAFF
length: 11; V: TRBV12-3/TRBV12-4; J: TRBJ2-7; CDR3: CASSADYEQYF
length: 13; V: TRBV19; J: TRBJ2-7; CDR3: CASSPTLSYEQYF
length: 13; V: TRBV27; J: TRBJ1-1; CDR3: CASSLSGVAEAFF
length: 17; V: TRBV20-1; J: TRBJ2-4; CDR3: CSAATIAGGGAKNIQYF
length: 13; V: TRBV6-6; J: TRBJ2-1; CDR3: CASSYSDSNEQFF
length: 15; V: TRBV6-5; J: TRBJ2-1; CDR3: CASRAGTNRYNEQFF
length: 14; V: TRBV27; J: TRBJ2-3; CDR3: CASSGRDRTDTQYF
length: 15; V: TRBV20-1; J: TRBJ2-7; CDR3: CSARRETSGGYEQYF
length: 16; V: TRBV19; J: TRBJ1-2; CDR3: CASSFLPQANPYGYTF
length: 14; V: TRBV29-1; J: TRBJ2-3; CDR3: CSGVLAGETDTQYF
length: 15; V: TRBV6-5; J: TRBJ2-4; CDR3: CASSPLTSGRAFQYF
length: 19; V: TRBV6-1; J: TRBJ2-2; CDR3: CASRQTSGGASRDTGELFF
length: 14; V: TRBV7-9; J: TRBJ1-1; CDR3: CASRGQESNTEAFF
length: 14; V: TRBV3-1; J: TRBJ1-3; CDR3: CASSRRNIGNTIYF
length: 14; V: TRBV6-2/TRBV6-3; J: TRBJ2-1; CDR3: CASSSGMDYNEQFF
length: 11; V: TRBV19; J: TRBJ1-1; CDR3: CASSNGFEAFF
length: 11; V: TRBV29-1; J: TRBJ2-7; CDR3: CSVEGLYEQYF
length: 13; V: TRBV20-1; J: TRBJ2-7; CDR3: CSAKGLVVYEQYF
length: 15; V: TRBV9; J: TRBJ1-1; CDR3: CASSVARAEGTEAFF
length: 16; V: TRBV28; J: TRBJ1-6; CDR3: CASSPPGRGYYSPLHF
length: 13; V: TRBV29-1; J: TRBJ2-5; CDR3: CSVLGGESETQYF
length: 14; V: TRBV29-1; J: TRBJ2-1; CDR3: CSTPSGASYNEQFF
length: 17; V: TRBV28; J: TRBJ1-5; CDR3: CASSFPRQGPNLEPQHF
length: 13; V: TRBV28; J: TRBJ1-2; CDR3: CASSTGARAGYTF
length: 15; V: TRBV28; J: TRBJ1-4; CDR3: CASRDRDSGHEKLFF
length: 13; V: TRBV25-1; J: TRBJ2-3; CDR3: CAGGGAGTDTQYF
length: 14; V: TRBV6-2/TRBV6-3; J: TRBJ2-1; CDR3: CASINPLSGNEQFF
length: 13; V: TRBV2; J: TRBJ2-1; CDR3: CASSGGTYNEQFF